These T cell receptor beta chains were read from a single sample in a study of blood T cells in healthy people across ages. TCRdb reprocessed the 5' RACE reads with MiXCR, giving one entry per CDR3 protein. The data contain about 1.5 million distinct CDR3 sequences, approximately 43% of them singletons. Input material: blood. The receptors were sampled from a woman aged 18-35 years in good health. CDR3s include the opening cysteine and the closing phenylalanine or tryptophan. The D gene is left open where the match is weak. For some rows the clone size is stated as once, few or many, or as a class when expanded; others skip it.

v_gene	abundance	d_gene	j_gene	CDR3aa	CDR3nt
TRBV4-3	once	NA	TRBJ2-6	CASSPGGFGPNVLTF	TGCGCCAGCAGCCCCGGAGGGTTTGGGCCCAACGTCCTGACTTTC
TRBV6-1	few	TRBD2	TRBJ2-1	CASSDYGRGTYNEQFF	TGTGCCAGCAGTGATTACGGGAGGGGGACTTACAATGAGCAGTTCTTC
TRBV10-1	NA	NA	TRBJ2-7	CASSESIRGTYEQYF	TGCGCCAGCAGTGAGTCGATAAGGGGGACCTACGAGCAGTACTTC
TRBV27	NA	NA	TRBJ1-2	CASSPYTGPYTF	TGTGCCAGCAGTCCATATACAGGGCCCTACACCTTC
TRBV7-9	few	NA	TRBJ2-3	CASSPDGSDTQYF	TGTGCCAGCAGCCCCGACGGTTCAGATACGCAGTATTTT
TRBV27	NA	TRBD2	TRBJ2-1	CASSPGLAGAWDEQFF	TGTGCCAGCAGCCCCGGACTAGCGGGGGCCTGGGATGAGCAGTTCTTC
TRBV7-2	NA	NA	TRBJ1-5	CASSLSAAQVNQPQHF	TGTGCCAGCAGCTTATCGGCAGCTCAGGTCAATCAGCCCCAGCATTTT
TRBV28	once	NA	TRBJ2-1	CASSFRSAGNYNEQFF	TGTGCCAGCAGTTTCCGGTCGGCTGGGAACTACAATGAGCAGTTCTTC
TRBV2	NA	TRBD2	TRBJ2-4	CASSLASGVWQYF	TGTGCCAGCAGTTTGGCTAGCGGGGTTTGGCAGTACTTC
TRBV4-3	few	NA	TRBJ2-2	CASSQDWRQDTGELFF	TGCGCCAGCAGCCAAGACTGGCGGCAGGACACCGGGGAGCTGTTTTTT
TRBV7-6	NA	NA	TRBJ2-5	CASSSLTQQETQYF	TGTGCCAGCAGCTCCCTGACACAGCAAGAGACCCAGTACTTC
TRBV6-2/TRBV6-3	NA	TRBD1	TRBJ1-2	CASLQGAGCGYTF	TGTGCCAGCTTGCAGGGGGCAGGCTGTGGCTACACCTTC
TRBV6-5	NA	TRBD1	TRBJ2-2	CASRPTGGLTGELFF	TGTGCCAGCAGGCCGACAGGGGGTTTGACCGGGGAGCTGTTTTTT
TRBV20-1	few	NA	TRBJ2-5	CSARGRAETQYF	TGCAGTGCTAGGGGACGGGCGGAGACCCAGTACTTC
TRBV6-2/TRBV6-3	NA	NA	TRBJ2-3	CASTPRGGYHDTQYF	TGTGCCAGCACCCCAAGGGGGGGGTACCACGATACGCAGTATTTT
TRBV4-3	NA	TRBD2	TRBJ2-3	CASGPLAGGRTDTQYF	TGCGCCAGCGGCCCCTTAGCGGGAGGACGCACAGATACGCAGTATTTT
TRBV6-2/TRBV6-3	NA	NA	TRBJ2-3	CAGSWVDGRNTDTQYF	TGTGCCGGCAGTTGGGTCGACGGCAGGAACACAGATACGCAGTATTTT
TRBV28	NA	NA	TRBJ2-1	CASSFWGVYNEQFF	TGTGCCAGCAGTTTCTGGGGAGTGTACAATGAGCAGTTCTTC
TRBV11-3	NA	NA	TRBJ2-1	CASSYRDQAYNEQFF	TGTGCCAGCAGCTACCGGGACCAAGCCTACAATGAGCAGTTCTTC
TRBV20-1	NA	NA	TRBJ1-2	CSVRQPGDYGDTF	TGCAGTGTCCGCCAACCGGGTGACTATGGCGACACCTTC
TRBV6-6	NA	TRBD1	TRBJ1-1	CASSYSGGQGNTEAFF	TGTGCCAGCAGTTACTCGGGGGGACAGGGGAACACTGAAGCTTTCTTT
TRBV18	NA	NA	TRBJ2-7	CASSPPGHPYEQYF	TGTGCCAGCTCACCTCCGGGACATCCCTACGAGCAGTACTTC
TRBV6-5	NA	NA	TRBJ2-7	CASRPIGGSYEQYF	TGTGCCAGCAGGCCGATCGGGGGCTCTTACGAGCAGTACTTC
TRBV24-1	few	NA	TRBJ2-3	CATNDGPTDTQYF	TGTGCCACCAACGACGGGCCCACAGATACGCAGTATTTT